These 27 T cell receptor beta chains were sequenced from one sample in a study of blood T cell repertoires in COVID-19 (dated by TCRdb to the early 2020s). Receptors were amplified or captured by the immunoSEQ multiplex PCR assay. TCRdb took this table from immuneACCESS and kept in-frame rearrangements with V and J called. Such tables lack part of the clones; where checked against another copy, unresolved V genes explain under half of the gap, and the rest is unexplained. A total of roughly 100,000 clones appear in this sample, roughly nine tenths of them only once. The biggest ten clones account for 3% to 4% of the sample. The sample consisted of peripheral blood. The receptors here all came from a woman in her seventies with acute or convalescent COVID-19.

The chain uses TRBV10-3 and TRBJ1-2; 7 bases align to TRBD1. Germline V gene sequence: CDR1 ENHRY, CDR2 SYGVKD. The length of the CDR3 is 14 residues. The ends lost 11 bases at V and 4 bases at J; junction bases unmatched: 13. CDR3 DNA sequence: TGTGCCGCGCGACAGGGTGGGGTAAGCTATGGCTACACCTTC. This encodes CAARQGGVSYGYTF.

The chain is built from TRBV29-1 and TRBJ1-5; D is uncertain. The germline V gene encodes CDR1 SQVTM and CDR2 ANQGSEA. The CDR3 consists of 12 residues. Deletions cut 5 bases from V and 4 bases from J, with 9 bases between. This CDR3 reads CSVSIPNQPQHF. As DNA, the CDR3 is TGCAGCGTTTCTATACCTAATCAGCCCCAGCATTTT.

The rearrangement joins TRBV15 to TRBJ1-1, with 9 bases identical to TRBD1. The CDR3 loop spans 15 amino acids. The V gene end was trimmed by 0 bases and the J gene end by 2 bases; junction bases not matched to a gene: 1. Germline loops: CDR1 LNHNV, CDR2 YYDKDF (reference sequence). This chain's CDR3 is CATSRDTGGNTEAFF. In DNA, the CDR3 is TGTGCCACCAGCAGAGACACAGGGGGCAACACTGAAGCTTTCTTT.

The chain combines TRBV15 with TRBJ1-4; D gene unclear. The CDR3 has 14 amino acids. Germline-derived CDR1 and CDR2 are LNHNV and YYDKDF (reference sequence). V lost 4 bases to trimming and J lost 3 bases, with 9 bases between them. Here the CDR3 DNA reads TGTGCCACCAGCACCCAGGCTTCTAATGAAAAACTGTTTTTT. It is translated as CATSTQASNEKLFF.

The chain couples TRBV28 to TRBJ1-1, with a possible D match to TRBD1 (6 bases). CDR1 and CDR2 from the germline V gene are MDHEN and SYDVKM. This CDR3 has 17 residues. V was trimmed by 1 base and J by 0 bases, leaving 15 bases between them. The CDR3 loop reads CASSLSTGPYLNTEAFF. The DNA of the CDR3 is TGTGCCAGCAGTTTATCTACAGGGCCTTACCTGAACACTGAAGCTTTCTTT.

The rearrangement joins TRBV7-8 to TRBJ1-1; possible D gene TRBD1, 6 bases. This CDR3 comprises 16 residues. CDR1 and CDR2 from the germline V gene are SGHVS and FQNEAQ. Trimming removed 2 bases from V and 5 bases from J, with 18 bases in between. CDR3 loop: CASSLPPRGEGTEAFF. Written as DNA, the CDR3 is TGTGCCAGCAGCTTACCACCCAGGGGCGAGGGGACTGAAGCTTTCTTT.

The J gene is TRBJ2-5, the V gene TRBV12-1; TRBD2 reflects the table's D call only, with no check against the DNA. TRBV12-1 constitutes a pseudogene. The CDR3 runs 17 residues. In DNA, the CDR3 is TGTGCCAGCAGCCCACCCTTGACTAGCGGGAGTCGTGAGACCCAGTACTTC. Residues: CASSPPLTSGSRETQYF.

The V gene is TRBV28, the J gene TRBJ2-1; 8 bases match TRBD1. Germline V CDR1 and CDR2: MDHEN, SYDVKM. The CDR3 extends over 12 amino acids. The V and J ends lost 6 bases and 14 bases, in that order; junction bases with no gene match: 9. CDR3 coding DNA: TGTGCCAGCAGCGCAGGGGGCGCGAAAGAGTTCTTC. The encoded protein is CASSAGGAKEFF.

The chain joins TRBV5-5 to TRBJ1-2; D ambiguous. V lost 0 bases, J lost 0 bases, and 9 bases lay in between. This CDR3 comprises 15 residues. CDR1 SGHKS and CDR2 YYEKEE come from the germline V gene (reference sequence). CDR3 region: CASSLESGPNYGYTF. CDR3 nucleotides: TGTGCCAGCAGCTTGGAGTCAGGCCCTAACTATGGCTACACCTTC.

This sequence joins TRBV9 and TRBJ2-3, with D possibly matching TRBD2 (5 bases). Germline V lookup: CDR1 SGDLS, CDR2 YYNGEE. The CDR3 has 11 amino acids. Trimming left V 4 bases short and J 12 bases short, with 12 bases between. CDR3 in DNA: TGTGCCAGCAGCCCAGGACTGCACCAGTATTTT. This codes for CASSPGLHQYF. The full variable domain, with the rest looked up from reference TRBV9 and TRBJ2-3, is DSGVTQTPKHLITATGQRVTLRCSPRSGDLSVYWYQQSLDQGLQFLIQYYNGEERAKGNILERFSAQQFPDLHSELNLSSLELGDSALYFCASSPGLHQYFGPGTRLTVL.

The CDR3 reads CSVGLAVGTDTQYF. The DNA for the CDR3 is TGCAGCGTCGGGCTAGCTGTTGGCACAGATACGCAGTATTTT. The rearrangement links TRBV29-1 to TRBJ2-3; a possible D gene is TRBD2 (5 bases). The germline CDR1 and CDR2 sequences are SQVTM and ANQGSEA. This CDR3 comprises 14 residues. The germline V and J ends were trimmed by 6 bases and 1 base, with 14 bases remaining between them.

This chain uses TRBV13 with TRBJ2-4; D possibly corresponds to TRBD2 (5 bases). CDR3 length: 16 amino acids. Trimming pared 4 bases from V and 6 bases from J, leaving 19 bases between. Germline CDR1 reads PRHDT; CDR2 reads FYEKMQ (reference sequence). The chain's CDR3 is CASSSYTLGSGNIQYF. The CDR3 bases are TGTGCCAGCAGCTCTTACACCCTAGGGAGTGGAAACATTCAGTACTTC.

CDR3 coding DNA: TGTGCCAGTAGTGGGACCGGGACAGGGTACAATGAGCAGTTCTTC. Its protein product is CASSGTGTGYNEQFF. The V and J genes are TRBV19 and TRBJ2-1; 9 bases agree with TRBD1. The CDR3 has 15 amino acids. V dropped 5 bases and J dropped 4; count of bases not matched to a gene: 6. The germline V gene encodes CDR1 LNHDA and CDR2 SQIVND (reference sequence).

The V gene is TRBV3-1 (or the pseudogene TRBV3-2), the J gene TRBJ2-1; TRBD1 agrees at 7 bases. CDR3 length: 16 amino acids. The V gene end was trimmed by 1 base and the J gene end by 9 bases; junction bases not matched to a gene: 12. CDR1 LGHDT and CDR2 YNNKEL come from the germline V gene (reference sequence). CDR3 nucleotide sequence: TGTGCCAGCAGCCAAGGGGGGACAGTGCAGTCCGGTGAGCAGTTCTTC. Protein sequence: CASSQGGTVQSGEQFF.

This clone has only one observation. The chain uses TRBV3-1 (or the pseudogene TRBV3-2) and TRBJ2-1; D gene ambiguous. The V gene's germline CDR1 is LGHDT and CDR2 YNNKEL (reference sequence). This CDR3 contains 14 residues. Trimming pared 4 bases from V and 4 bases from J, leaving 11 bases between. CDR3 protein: CASSPPPYYNEQFF. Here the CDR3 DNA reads TGTGCCAGCAGCCCCCCCCCGTATTACAATGAGCAGTTCTTC.

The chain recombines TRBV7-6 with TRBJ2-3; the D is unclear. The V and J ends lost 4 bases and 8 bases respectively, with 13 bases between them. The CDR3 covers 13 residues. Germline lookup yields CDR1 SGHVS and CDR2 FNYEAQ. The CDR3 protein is CASSSGQQATQYF. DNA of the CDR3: TGTGCCAGCAGCTCTGGGCAGCAAGCTACGCAGTATTTT.

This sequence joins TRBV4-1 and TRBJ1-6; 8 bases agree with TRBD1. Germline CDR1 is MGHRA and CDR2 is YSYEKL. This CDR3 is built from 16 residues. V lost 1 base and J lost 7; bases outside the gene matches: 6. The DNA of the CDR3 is TGCGCCAGCAGCCAAGGGACAGGGATCCGGAATTCACCCCTCCACTTT. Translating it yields CASSQGTGIRNSPLHF.

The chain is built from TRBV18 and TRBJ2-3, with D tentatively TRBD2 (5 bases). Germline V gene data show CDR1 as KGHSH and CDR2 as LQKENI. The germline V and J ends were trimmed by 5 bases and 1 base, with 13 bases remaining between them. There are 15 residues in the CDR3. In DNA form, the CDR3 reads TGTGCCAGCTCAACGCGAACCGGGGGCACAGATACGCAGTATTTT. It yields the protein CASSTRTGGTDTQYF.

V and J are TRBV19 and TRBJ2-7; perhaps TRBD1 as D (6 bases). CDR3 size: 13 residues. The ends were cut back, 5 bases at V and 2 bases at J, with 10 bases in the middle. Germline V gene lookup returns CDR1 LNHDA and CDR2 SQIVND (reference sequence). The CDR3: CASSLRQAYEQYF. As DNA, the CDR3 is TGTGCCAGTAGTCTACGACAGGCCTACGAGCAGTACTTC.

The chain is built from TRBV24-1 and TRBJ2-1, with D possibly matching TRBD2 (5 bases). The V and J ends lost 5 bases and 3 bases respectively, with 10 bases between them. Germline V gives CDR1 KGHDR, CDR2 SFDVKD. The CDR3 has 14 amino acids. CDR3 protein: CATSVSGGYNEQFF. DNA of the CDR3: TGTGCCACCAGTGTCAGCGGAGGCTACAATGAGCAGTTCTTC.

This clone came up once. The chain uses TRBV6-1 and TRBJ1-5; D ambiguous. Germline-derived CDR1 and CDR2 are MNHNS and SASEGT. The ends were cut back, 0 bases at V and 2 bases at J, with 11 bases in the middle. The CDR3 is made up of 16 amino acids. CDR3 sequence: CASSEAVGQGNQPQHF. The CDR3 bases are TGTGCCAGCAGTGAAGCGGTTGGGCAAGGCAATCAGCCCCAGCATTTT.

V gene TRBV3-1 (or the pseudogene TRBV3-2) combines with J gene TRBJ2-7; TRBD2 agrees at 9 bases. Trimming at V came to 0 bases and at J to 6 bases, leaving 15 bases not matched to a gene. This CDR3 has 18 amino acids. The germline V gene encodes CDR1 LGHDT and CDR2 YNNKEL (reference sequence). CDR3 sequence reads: CASSQEGRREGLRTEQYF. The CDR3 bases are TGTGCCAGCAGCCAAGAGGGCCGGCGGGAGGGCCTTAGGACCGAGCAGTACTTC.

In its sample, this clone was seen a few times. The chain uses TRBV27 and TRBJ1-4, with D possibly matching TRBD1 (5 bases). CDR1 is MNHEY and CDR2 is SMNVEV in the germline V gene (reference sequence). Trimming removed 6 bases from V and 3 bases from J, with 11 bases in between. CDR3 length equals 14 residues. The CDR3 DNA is TGTGCCAGCAGGATGACAGACGCTAATGAAAAACTGTTTTTT. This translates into CASRMTDANEKLFF.

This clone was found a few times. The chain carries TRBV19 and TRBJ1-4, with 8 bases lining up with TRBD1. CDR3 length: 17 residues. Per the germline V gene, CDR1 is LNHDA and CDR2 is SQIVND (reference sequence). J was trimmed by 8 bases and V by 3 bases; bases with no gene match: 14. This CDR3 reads CASSISWQGASREKLFF. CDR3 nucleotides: TGTGCCAGTAGTATCTCTTGGCAGGGGGCTAGTCGAGAAAAACTGTTTTTT.

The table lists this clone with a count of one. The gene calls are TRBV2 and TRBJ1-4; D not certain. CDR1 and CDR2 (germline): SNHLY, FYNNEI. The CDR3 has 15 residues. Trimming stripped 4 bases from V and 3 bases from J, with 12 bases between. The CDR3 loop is CASSGAGFPNEKLFF. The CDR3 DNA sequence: TGTGCCAGCAGTGGTGCCGGGTTCCCTAATGAAAAACTGTTTTTT.

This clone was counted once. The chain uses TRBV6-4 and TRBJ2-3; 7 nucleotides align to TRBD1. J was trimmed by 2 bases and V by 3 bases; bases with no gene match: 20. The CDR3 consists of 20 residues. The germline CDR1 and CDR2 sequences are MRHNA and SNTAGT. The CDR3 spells CASSEFLGTSRQGPTDTQYF. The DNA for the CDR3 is TGTGCCAGCAGTGAGTTCCTGGGGACATCCCGACAGGGACCCACAGATACGCAGTATTTT.

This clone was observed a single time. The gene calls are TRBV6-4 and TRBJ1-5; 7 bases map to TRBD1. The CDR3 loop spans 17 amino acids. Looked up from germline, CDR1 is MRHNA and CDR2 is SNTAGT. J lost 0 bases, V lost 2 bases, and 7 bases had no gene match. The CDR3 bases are TGTGCCAGCAGTGACCCGGGACAGAAGTATAGCAATCAGCCCCAGCATTTT. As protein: CASSDPGQKYSNQPQHF.